One sample yielded the 4 T cell receptor beta chains listed below, sequenced in a study of graft-versus-host responses after intestinal transplantation. Assay: immunoSEQ multiplex PCR; the TCRdb copy retains only in-frame clones and omits some. The sample contains 90,000 to 150,000 clones, 85% to 95% of which appear only once. No cognate antigen is known for these TCRs. The specimen was unstimulated CD4+ T cells sorted from spleen or lymph node cells, collected before intestinal transplant. The receptors stem from a human donor who received an intestinal transplant.

This clone was seen only once. The chain carries TRBV18 and TRBJ1-5; weak D call: TRBD1 (6 bases). Trimming took off 1 base at V and 6 bases at J, with 10 bases between the two ends. This CDR3 comprises 14 residues. Germline V gene lookup returns CDR1 KGHSH and CDR2 LQKENI. Here the CDR3 DNA reads TGTGCCAGCTCACCACGGGGGCTCGGTCAGCCCCAGCATTTT. Protein: CASSPRGLGQPQHF. The full variable domain, its missing parts supplied by reference TRBV18 and TRBJ1-5, is NAGVMQNPRHLVRRRGQEARLRCSPMKGHSHVYWYRQLPEEGLKFMVYLQKENIIDESGMPKERFSAEFPKEGPSILRIQQVVRGDSAAYFCASSPRGLGQPQHFGDGTRLSIL.

The genes are TRBV30 and TRBJ1-1; D gene unclear. Germline assignment: CDR1 GTSNPN and CDR2 SVGIG (reference sequence). Trimming pared 5 bases from V and 8 bases from J, leaving 9 bases between. This CDR3 region has 10 residues. The CDR3, as DNA: TGTGCCTGGGGATGGACCGAAGCTTTCTTT. Its protein is CAWGWTEAFF.

The chain recombines TRBV29-1 with TRBJ2-6; D is unclear. CDR3 size: 12 residues. Per germline, CDR1 SQVTM and CDR2 ANQGSEA. Trimming took off 2 bases at V and 4 bases at J, with 3 bases between the two ends. Here the CDR3 reads CSVESGANVLTF. CDR3 nucleotide sequence: TGCAGCGTTGAATCCGGGGCCAACGTCCTGACTTTC.

This chain joins TRBV6-1 and TRBJ1-5; 7 bases align to TRBD1. Germline lookup yields CDR1 MNHNS and CDR2 SASEGT. The CDR3 runs 14 residues. V was pared by 6 bases and J by 5 bases, with 7 bases of the junction left unmatched. The CDR3, as DNA: TGTGCCAGCAGGGTAGACAGGGATTATCAGCCCCAGCATTTT. Protein product: CASRVDRDYQPQHF.